This TCR beta chain comes out of a study of T cell clusters in autoimmune cytopenias. Some 38,000 genome equivalents of blood DNA were amplified for TRB. From germline, CDR1 is DFQATT and CDR2 SNEGSKA (reference sequence). There are 15 residues in the CDR3. Whole-study findings and limits: TRB repertoire shifts in secondary cytopenia and chronic lymphocytic leukemia mostly reflected lymphoma, not autoimmunity.

TRB was amplified by touch-down multiplex PCR, primer pools A and B combined. TCRdb re-called the multiplex PCR reads and shows each CDR3 protein once, DNA omitted. Here the sample table reports 9,500 to 15,000 distinct CDR3 sequences. Comment on this clonotype: The antigen remains unidentified.

These sequences were also reported in another study, on T cell repertoires in aging, cancer and after chemotherapy. That report notes: The whole study produced a dataset of several million TCR reads.

This clonotype was obtained from a human donor in good health. V and J are TRBV20-1 and TRBJ1-2. Sequencing was done on a sample of peripheral blood. The CDR3 loop reads CSALPTGLTYGGYTF.